These 30 T cell receptor beta chains share one sample of origin, sequenced in a study of blood T cell repertoires in COVID-19. Sequencing was performed with immunoSEQ multiplex PCR; in TCRdb, only in-frame clones are kept and a portion is missing. The data show approximately 150,000 clones, 75% to 90% seen once. Sequenced sample: peripheral blood. The origin of the receptors is a human donor in a cohort sampled during active COVID-19.

The chain recombines TRBV7-9 with TRBJ2-1; 8 bases line up with TRBD1. This CDR3 comprises 15 residues. V shed 4 bases, J shed 5 bases, and the junction held 7 bases outside the gene matches. The germline V gene has CDR1 SEHNR and CDR2 FQNEAQ (reference sequence). The CDR3 loop is CASSSSGTGNNEQFF. The CDR3 DNA reads as TGTGCCAGCAGCTCCTCCGGGACAGGTAACAATGAGCAGTTCTTC.

V gene TRBV15 combines with J gene TRBJ1-1; 7 nucleotides match TRBD1. Germline V gene lookup returns CDR1 LNHNV and CDR2 YYDKDF (reference sequence). Unmatched junction bases numbered 2, after V lost 1 base and J lost 0 bases. This CDR3 spans 15 amino acids. The CDR3: CATSRGQGMNTEAFF. CDR3 bases: TGTGCCACCAGCAGAGGACAGGGAATGAACACTGAAGCTTTCTTT.

This rearrangement joins TRBV3-1 (or the pseudogene TRBV3-2) to TRBJ1-2, with a weak D call TRBD1 (5 bases). V was shortened by 4 bases and J by 2 bases, with 14 bases between the two germline ends. The CDR3 runs to 15 residues. Germline V gives CDR1 LGHDT, CDR2 YNNKEL (reference sequence). This chain's CDR3 is CASSPDGGPNYGYTF. The CDR3 nucleotides are TGTGCCAGCAGCCCTGACGGGGGTCCGAACTATGGCTACACCTTC.

This chain connects TRBV5-1 to TRBJ1-4, with a tentative D call TRBD1 (5 bases). V was trimmed by 3 bases and J by 0 bases, leaving 9 bases between them. Per the germline V gene, CDR1 is SGHRS and CDR2 is YFSETQ. The CDR3 extends over 15 amino acids. CDR3 coding DNA: TGCGCCAGCAGCTCAGACAGTCCAACTAATGAAAAACTGTTTTTT. Translation: CASSSDSPTNEKLFF.

This rearrangement joins TRBV7-9 to TRBJ2-5; tentative D call: TRBD2 (6 bases). The germline gives CDR1 SEHNR, CDR2 FQNEAQ (reference sequence). V lost 6 bases, J lost 4 bases, and 18 bases lay in between. The CDR3 is made up of 15 amino acids. The CDR3 is CASRPAGRGRETQYF. Written as DNA, the CDR3 is TGTGCCAGCAGACCAGCCGGGAGAGGCCGAGAGACCCAGTACTTC.

This clone came up once. The chain employs TRBV19 and TRBJ1-5; D might be TRBD1 (5 bases). The CDR3 loop spans 13 amino acids. V lost 7 bases and J lost 4, with 11 bases in between. In germline, CDR1 is LNHDA, CDR2 SQIVND (reference sequence). CDR3: CASTLGGNQPQHF. The DNA for the CDR3 is TGTGCCAGTACTCTCGGGGGAAATCAGCCCCAGCATTTT.

The chain is built from TRBV7-2 and TRBJ1-3; D may be TRBD1 (5 bases). Per germline, CDR1 SGHTA and CDR2 FQGNSA. The CDR3 extends over 14 amino acids. Trimming shortened V by 5 bases and J by 1 base, and 9 bases separated the two germline ends. The CDR3 DNA is TGTGCCAGCAGCATGGACAATTCTGGAAACACCATATATTTT. Its translation is CASSMDNSGNTIYF.

The chain joins TRBV11-2 to TRBJ1-3, with D perhaps TRBD1 (6 bases). With 3 bases removed from V and 3 bases from J, the gap between germline ends came to 12 bases. CDR1 and CDR2 (germline): SGHAT, FQNNGV. The CDR3 runs to 15 residues. The DNA for the CDR3 is TGTGCCAGCAGCTTCGGGCAGGGGTTTGGAAACACCATATATTTT. This codes for CASSFGQGFGNTIYF.

This clone was detected a few times. This chain joins TRBV30 and TRBJ1-6; no clear D. Germline V gene lookup returns CDR1 GTSNPN and CDR2 SVGIG (reference sequence). V was shortened by 3 bases and J by 2 bases, with 8 bases between the two germline ends. The CDR3 sequence is 14 residues long. The CDR3 nucleotides are TGTGCCTGGAGGTCTGGCCCCTATAATTCACCCCTCCACTTT. Its protein product is CAWRSGPYNSPLHF.

This rearrangement joins TRBV5-1 to TRBJ2-7; D uncertain. The CDR3 length is 11 residues. Between the trimmed V and J ends, which lost 4 bases and 3 bases, there was a span of 5 bases. Germline CDR1 and CDR2: SGHRS and YFSETQ. The CDR3 DNA follows: TGCGCCAGCAGCGAGAACTACGAGCAGTACTTC. Amino acid sequence: CASSENYEQYF.

The CDR3, as DNA: TGTGCCAGCAGGCAACAGGGTGTGCAGTACTTC. This gives the protein CASRQQGVQYF. The gene calls are TRBV6-6 and TRBJ2-7; maybe TRBD1 (6 bases). The ends were cut back, 6 bases at V and 9 bases at J, with 12 bases in the middle. This CDR3 has 11 residues. CDR1 and CDR2 (germline): MNHNY, SVGAGI (reference sequence).

The rearrangement joins TRBV2 to TRBJ2-3; the D gene is possibly TRBD2 (5 bases). Germline V gene sequence: CDR1 SNHLY, CDR2 FYNNEI. V lost 5 bases and J 4 bases, leaving 10 bases between the germline ends. This CDR3 comprises 13 residues. The CDR3 protein is CASSPGLSDTQYF. CDR3 DNA sequence: TGTGCCAGCAGTCCCGGACTTTCAGATACGCAGTATTTT.

This chain joins TRBV4-3 and TRBJ2-7; TRBD2 might be the D (6 bases). There are 14 residues in the CDR3. Per the germline V gene, CDR1 is LGHNA and CDR2 is YSLEER. The ends were cut back, 1 base at V and 3 bases at J, with 10 bases in the middle. The CDR3 DNA reads as TGCGCCAGCAGCCAAGGGAGGGCAGGCTACGAGCAGTACTTC. This sequence encodes CASSQGRAGYEQYF.

This clone has ten or more counts. V usage is TRBV19 and J usage is TRBJ2-1, with TRBD1 matching 9 bases. Trimming removed 9 bases from V and 6 bases from J; junction bases left unmatched: 9. Germline CDR1 is LNHDA and CDR2 is SQIVND (reference sequence). This CDR3 has 14 residues. The CDR3 region is CASGTGWVSNEQFF. The CDR3 region has the DNA TGTGCCAGCGGGACAGGGTGGGTAAGCAATGAGCAGTTCTTC.

The gene calls are TRBV15 and TRBJ2-7; maybe TRBD1 (6 bases). V lost 4 bases, J lost 7 bases, and 17 bases lay in between. This CDR3 is built from 14 residues. The V gene's germline CDR1 is LNHNV and CDR2 YYDKDF (reference sequence). In DNA form, the CDR3 reads TGTGCCACCAGCATCTCACAGGGCCCCGGGGAGCAGTACTTC. This encodes CATSISQGPGEQYF.

This chain joins TRBV7-2 and TRBJ1-6; D is possibly TRBD1 (5 bases). Germline V gene sequence: CDR1 SGHTA, CDR2 FQGNSA. The CDR3 is 14 residues long. Trimming cost V 3 bases and J 13 bases, with 16 bases left between them. The DNA of the CDR3 is TGTGCCAGCAGCTTGGGACTCCTCCCGAGCCCCCTCCACTTT. It is translated as CASSLGLLPSPLHF.

The CDR3 here is CASSLAGYGSPLHF. The DNA of the CDR3 is TGCGCCAGCAGCTTGGCCGGGTACGGTTCACCCCTCCACTTT. The rearrangement links TRBV5-1 to TRBJ1-6; D unresolved. The germline V gene encodes CDR1 SGHRS and CDR2 YFSETQ. This CDR3 has 14 residues. V lost 0 bases, J lost 9 bases, and 10 bases lay in between.

The table lists this clone with a few counts. The V call is TRBV4-3, the J call TRBJ2-2; TRBD2 might be the D (6 bases). CDR1 and CDR2 (germline): LGHNA, YSLEER. The CDR3 contains 16 residues. V shed 0 bases and J shed 3 bases, with 11 bases lying between them. As DNA, the CDR3 is TGCGCCAGCAGCCAAGATCGCGGGGACTACACCGGGGAGCTGTTTTTT. It encodes CASSQDRGDYTGELFF.

The chain employs TRBV3-1 (or the pseudogene TRBV3-2) and TRBJ2-5; weak D call: TRBD2 (5 bases). Germline CDR1 is LGHDT and CDR2 is YNNKEL (reference sequence). This CDR3 spans 13 amino acids. Trimming took off 6 bases at V and 4 bases at J, with 12 bases between the two ends. The CDR3 is CASSLAGIETQYF. For the CDR3, the DNA is TGTGCCAGCAGTTTGGCCGGGATAGAGACCCAGTACTTC.

This clone has only one observation. The chain employs TRBV19 and TRBJ2-1, with 9 bases fitting TRBD2. CDR1 is LNHDA, CDR2 SQIVND, per germline (reference sequence). The CDR3 totals 15 residues. V dropped 6 bases and J dropped 4; count of bases not matched to a gene: 7. The CDR3 DNA follows: TGTGCCAGTAGGACCAGCGGGGGGACTTACAATGAGCAGTTCTTC. It is translated as CASRTSGGTYNEQFF. The variable domain in full, completed from reference TRBV19 and TRBJ2-1, reads DGGITQSPKYLFRKEGQNVTLSCEQNLNHDAMYWYRQDPGQGLRLIYYSQIVNDFQKGDIAEGYSVSREKKESFPLTVTSAQKNPTAFYLCASRTSGGTYNEQFFGPGTRLTVL.

In its sample, this clone was seen once. This rearrangement joins TRBV15 to TRBJ2-7, with 10 bases matching TRBD1. The germline V gene encodes CDR1 LNHNV and CDR2 YYDKDF (reference sequence). There are 16 residues in the CDR3. The junction had 7 bases not matched to a gene; V was cut back by 0 bases and J by 5 bases. In nucleotides, the CDR3 is TGTGCCACCAGCAGAGATGGGACAGGGGTTGGGGACGAGCAGTACTTC. Amino acid sequence: CATSRDGTGVGDEQYF.

This clone came up a few times. This rearrangement joins TRBV30 to TRBJ1-5; D possibly corresponds to TRBD1 (6 bases). The V and J ends lost 5 bases and 2 bases respectively, with 16 bases between them. Germline CDR1 and CDR2: GTSNPN and SVGIG (reference sequence). CDR3 length equals 15 residues. The CDR3 region has the DNA TGTGCCTGGGGCCTCGGGGGGCAAGGCAATCAGCCCCAGCATTTT. This encodes CAWGLGGQGNQPQHF.

The chain has TRBV6-5 and TRBJ2-6, with TRBD1 matching over 9 bases. The germline CDR1 and CDR2 sequences are MNHEY and SVGAGI. Losses at the gene ends were 6 bases for V and 0 bases for J; bases not matched to a gene: 0. The CDR3 contains 15 residues. This CDR3 is CASRTGGSGANVLTF. The DNA for the CDR3 is TGTGCCAGCAGGACAGGGGGCTCTGGGGCCAACGTCCTGACTTTC.

With regard to this clone: The same CDR3 can be traced to other DNA sequences in this sample. The V gene is TRBV19, the J gene TRBJ1-5; 7 nucleotides agree with TRBD1. This CDR3 comprises 14 residues. The germline V gene encodes CDR1 LNHDA and CDR2 SQIVND (reference sequence). J lost 2 bases, V lost 3 bases, and 1 base had no gene match. CDR3 in DNA: TGTGCCAGTAGTATCGACAGGGGCAATCAGCCCCAGCATTTT. Protein product: CASSIDRGNQPQHF.

This clone was counted once. The V and J genes are TRBV6-6 and TRBJ1-6; D gene unclear. V shed 8 bases and J shed 7 bases, with 15 bases lying between them. Germline V gene lookup returns CDR1 MNHNY and CDR2 SVGAGI (reference sequence). The CDR3 loop spans 14 amino acids. In nucleotides, the CDR3 is TGTGCCAGCGGGGAGGGAGGGTGGAATTCACCCCTCCACTTT. The encoded protein is CASGEGGWNSPLHF.

The chain uses TRBV7-2 and TRBJ2-1; D call uncertain. The V end was cut by 2 bases, the J end by 7 bases, with 12 bases between. The CDR3 has 14 residues. CDR1 and CDR2 (germline): SGHTA, FQGNSA. CDR3 sequence reads: CASSLIPPRNEQFF. The CDR3 DNA reads TGTGCCAGCAGCTTAATCCCCCCTAGAAATGAGCAGTTCTTC.

The chain recombines TRBV7-2 with TRBJ1-2; D unresolved. Germline V lookup: CDR1 SGHTA, CDR2 FQGNSA. With 3 bases removed from V and 0 bases from J, the gap between germline ends came to 8 bases. The CDR3 totals 14 residues. The CDR3, as DNA: TGTGCCAGCAGCTTGGGCCGCTCTAACTATGGCTACACCTTC. Translation: CASSLGRSNYGYTF.

V usage is TRBV6-5 and J usage is TRBJ2-1, with 11 bases that match TRBD2. Germline CDR1 MNHEY, CDR2 SVGAGI. After removal of 6 bases from V and 3 bases from J, the junction contained 4 bases not matched to a gene. There are 15 residues in the CDR3. The CDR3: CASRYLAGGYNEQFF. The CDR3 nucleotides are TGTGCCAGCAGATATCTAGCGGGGGGCTACAATGAGCAGTTCTTC.

The rearrangement links TRBV9 to TRBJ2-1, with 15 bases fitting TRBD2. Germline-derived CDR1 and CDR2 are SGDLS and YYNGEE. The junction had 8 bases not matched to a gene; V was cut back by 6 bases and J by 4 bases. There are 17 residues in the CDR3. The CDR3, as DNA: TGTGCCAGCACTCCGGGACTAGCGGGAGGAACATACAATGAGCAGTTCTTC. Its translation is CASTPGLAGGTYNEQFF.

The genes are TRBV7-2 and TRBJ2-1; D is possibly TRBD1 (6 bases). V lost 6 bases and J 1 base, leaving 19 bases between the germline ends. The germline V gene has CDR1 SGHTA and CDR2 FQGNSA. The CDR3 runs to 17 residues. CDR3 in DNA: TGTGCCAGCAGAGCGACAGGTTTAAGCCCGTCCTACAATGAGCAGTTCTTC. Residues: CASRATGLSPSYNEQFF.